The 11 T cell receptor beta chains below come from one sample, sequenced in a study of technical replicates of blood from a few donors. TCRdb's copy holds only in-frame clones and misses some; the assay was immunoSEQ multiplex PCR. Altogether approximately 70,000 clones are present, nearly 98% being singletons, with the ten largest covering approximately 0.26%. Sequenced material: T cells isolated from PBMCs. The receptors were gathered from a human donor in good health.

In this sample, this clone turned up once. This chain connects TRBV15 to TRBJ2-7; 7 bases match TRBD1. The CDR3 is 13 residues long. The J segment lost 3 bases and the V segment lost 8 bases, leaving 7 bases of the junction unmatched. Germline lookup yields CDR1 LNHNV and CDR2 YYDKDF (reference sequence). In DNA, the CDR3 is TGTGCCACCGTCGGTTCAGGGGGCTACGAGCAGTACTTC. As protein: CATVGSGGYEQYF.

This chain's CDR3 is CASAEGGAKETQYF. The DNA of the CDR3 is TGTGCCAGTGCCGAGGGGGGGGCTAAAGAGACCCAGTACTTC. V is TRBV19 and J is TRBJ2-5; D may be TRBD2 (7 bases). The CDR3 runs to 14 residues. Trimming took off 8 bases at V and 3 bases at J, with 16 bases between the two ends. Germline lookup yields CDR1 LNHDA and CDR2 SQIVND (reference sequence).

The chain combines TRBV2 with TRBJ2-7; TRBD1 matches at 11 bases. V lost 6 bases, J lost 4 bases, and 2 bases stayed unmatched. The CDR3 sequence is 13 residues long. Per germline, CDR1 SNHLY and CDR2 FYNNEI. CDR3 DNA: TGTGCCAGCAGCTGGGACAGGGGGTACGAGCAGTACTTC. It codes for CASSWDRGYEQYF.

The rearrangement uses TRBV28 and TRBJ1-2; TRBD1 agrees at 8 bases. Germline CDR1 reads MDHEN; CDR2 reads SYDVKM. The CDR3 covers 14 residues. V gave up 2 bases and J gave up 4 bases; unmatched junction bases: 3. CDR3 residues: CASSLSGQGYGYTF. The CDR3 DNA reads TGTGCCAGCAGTTTAAGCGGACAGGGCTATGGCTACACCTTC.

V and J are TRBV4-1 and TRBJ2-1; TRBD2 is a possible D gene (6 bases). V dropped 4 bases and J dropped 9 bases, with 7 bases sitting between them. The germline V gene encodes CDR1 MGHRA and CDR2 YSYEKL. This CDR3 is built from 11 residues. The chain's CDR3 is CASSRGLEQFF. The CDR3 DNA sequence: TGCGCCAGCAGCCGGGGACTTGAGCAGTTCTTC.

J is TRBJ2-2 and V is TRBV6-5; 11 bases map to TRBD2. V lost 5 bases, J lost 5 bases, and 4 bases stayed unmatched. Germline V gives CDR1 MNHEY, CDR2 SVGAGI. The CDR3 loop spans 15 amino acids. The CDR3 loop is CASSISGRGTGELFF. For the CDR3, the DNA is TGTGCCAGCAGTATTAGCGGGAGGGGTACCGGGGAGCTGTTTTTT.

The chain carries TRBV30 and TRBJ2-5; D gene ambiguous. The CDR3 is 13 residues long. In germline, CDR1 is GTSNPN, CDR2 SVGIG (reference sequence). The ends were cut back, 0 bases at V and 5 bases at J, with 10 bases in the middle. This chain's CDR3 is CAWSVPIRETQYF. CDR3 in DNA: TGTGCCTGGAGTGTACCAATCCGGGAGACCCAGTACTTC.

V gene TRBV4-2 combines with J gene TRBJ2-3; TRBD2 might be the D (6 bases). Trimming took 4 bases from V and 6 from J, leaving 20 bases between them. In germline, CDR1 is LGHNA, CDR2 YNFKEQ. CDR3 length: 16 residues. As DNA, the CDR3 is TGTGCCAGCAGCCCGGAGGGGCTGTACGCATCGGATACGCAGTATTTT. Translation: CASSPEGLYASDTQYF.

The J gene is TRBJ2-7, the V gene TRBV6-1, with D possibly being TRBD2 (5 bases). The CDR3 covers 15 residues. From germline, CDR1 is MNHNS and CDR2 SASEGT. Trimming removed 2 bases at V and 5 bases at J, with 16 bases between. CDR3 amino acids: CASSEYGGRENEQYF. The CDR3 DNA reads TGTGCCAGCAGTGAATATGGTGGGAGAGAAAACGAGCAGTACTTC.

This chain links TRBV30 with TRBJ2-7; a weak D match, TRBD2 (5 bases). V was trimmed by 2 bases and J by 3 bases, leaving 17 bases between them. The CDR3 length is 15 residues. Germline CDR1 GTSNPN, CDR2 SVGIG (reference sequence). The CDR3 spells CAWSPETATIYEQYF. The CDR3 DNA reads TGTGCCTGGAGTCCCGAGACGGCGACTATCTACGAGCAGTACTTC.

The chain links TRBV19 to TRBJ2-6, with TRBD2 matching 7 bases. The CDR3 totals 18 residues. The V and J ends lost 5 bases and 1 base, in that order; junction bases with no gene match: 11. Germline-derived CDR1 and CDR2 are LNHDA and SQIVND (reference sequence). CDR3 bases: TGTGCCAGTAGTGTTGGGGAGGGCCCTTTTTCTGGGGCCAACGTCCTGACTTTC. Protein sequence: CASSVGEGPFSGANVLTF.